Listed below are T cell receptor beta chains from one sample, sequenced in a study of blood T cell repertoires in COVID-19. Clones were read by immunoSEQ multiplex PCR, and TCRdb kept only the in-frame ones, dropping some. Among 150,000 to 200,000 clones listed, about four fifths were seen once. The sample was PBMCs or T cells enriched from blood (not recorded which). The receptors stem from an older woman who had recovered from COVID-19. CDR3s include the opening cysteine and the closing phenylalanine or tryptophan. Fields, in order: J gene, V gene, D gene, clone size, CDR3 protein, CDR3 DNA. The D gene is left open where the match is weak. Size tells how often a clone was seen (once, few, many) or the class of an expanded clone, and some rows leave it out.

J gene: TRBJ1-4; V gene: TRBV11-1; D gene: NA; clone size: NA; CDR3 protein: CASSLNPGLNEKLFF; CDR3 DNA: TGTGCCAGCAGCTTAAACCCCGGGTTGAATGAAAAACTGTTTTTT
J gene: TRBJ2-5; V gene: TRBV5-1; D gene: NA; clone size: NA; CDR3 protein: CASSSGTNDQETQYF; CDR3 DNA: TGCGCCAGCAGCTCCGGGACAAACGACCAAGAGACCCAGTACTTC
J gene: TRBJ1-2; V gene: TRBV27; D gene: TRBD1; clone size: few; CDR3 protein: CASTRTGGRSGYTF; CDR3 DNA: TGTGCCAGCACCCGGACAGGGGGTCGTTCTGGCTACACCTTC
J gene: TRBJ1-3; V gene: TRBV3-1/TRBV3-2; D gene: NA; clone size: NA; CDR3 protein: CASSQDVGVTSGNTIYF; CDR3 DNA: TGTGCCAGCAGCCAAGATGTAGGGGTGACCTCTGGAAACACCATATATTTT
J gene: TRBJ2-7; V gene: TRBV11-2; D gene: NA; clone size: many; CDR3 protein: CASSLLPGNYEQYF; CDR3 DNA: TGTGCCAGCAGCTTATTGCCAGGCAACTACGAGCAGTACTTC
J gene: TRBJ2-1; V gene: TRBV15; D gene: TRBD2; clone size: NA; CDR3 protein: CATSRDYRLAGGPYNEQFF; CDR3 DNA: TGTGCCACCAGCAGAGACTACCGACTAGCGGGGGGTCCTTACAATGAGCAGTTCTTC
J gene: TRBJ2-3; V gene: TRBV7-6; D gene: TRBD2; clone size: NA; CDR3 protein: CASSLKEQRGSLDADTQYF; CDR3 DNA: TGTGCCAGCAGCTTAAAAGAACAGCGGGGATCTCTCGACGCAGATACGCAGTATTTT
J gene: TRBJ2-2; V gene: TRBV30; D gene: TRBD2; clone size: NA; CDR3 protein: CAWSGGGPPGELFF; CDR3 DNA: TGTGCCTGGAGTGGCGGGGGGCCGCCCGGGGAGCTGTTTTTT
J gene: TRBJ2-5; V gene: TRBV30; D gene: NA; clone size: once; CDR3 protein: CAWKGDQETQYF; CDR3 DNA: TGTGCCTGGAAGGGGGACCAAGAGACCCAGTACTTC
J gene: TRBJ2-1; V gene: TRBV27; D gene: NA; clone size: NA; CDR3 protein: CASNPKSSYNEQFF; CDR3 DNA: TGTGCCAGCAACCCAAAGAGCTCCTACAATGAGCAGTTCTTC
J gene: TRBJ1-2; V gene: TRBV5-5; D gene: TRBD1; clone size: NA; CDR3 protein: CASSPAGGPYGYTF; CDR3 DNA: TGTGCCAGCAGCCCGGCAGGGGGACCTTATGGCTACACCTTC
J gene: TRBJ2-2; V gene: TRBV27; D gene: NA; clone size: NA; CDR3 protein: CASSLVTLPGELFF; CDR3 DNA: TGTGCCAGCAGTTTGGTCACTTTACCGGGGGAGCTGTTTTTT
J gene: TRBJ1-1; V gene: TRBV29-1; D gene: NA; clone size: NA; CDR3 protein: CSVSQGATEAFF; CDR3 DNA: TGCAGCGTTTCACAGGGAGCCACTGAAGCTTTCTTT
J gene: TRBJ2-2; V gene: TRBV7-2; D gene: TRBD2; clone size: once; CDR3 protein: CASSFFRGGPSGELFF; CDR3 DNA: TGTGCCAGCAGCTTTTTCCGGGGGGGCCCCTCCGGGGAGCTGTTTTTT
J gene: TRBJ1-3; V gene: TRBV12-3/TRBV12-4; D gene: NA; clone size: once; CDR3 protein: CASSLLTGNTIYF; CDR3 DNA: TGTGCCAGCAGTTTACTTACTGGAAACACCATATATTTT
J gene: TRBJ1-1; V gene: TRBV12-3/TRBV12-4; D gene: NA; clone size: once; CDR3 protein: CASSDSNTEAFF; CDR3 DNA: TGTGCCAGCAGTGACTCGAACACTGAAGCTTTCTTT
J gene: TRBJ2-5; V gene: TRBV24-1; D gene: TRBD1; clone size: NA; CDR3 protein: CATSGDRGRETQYF; CDR3 DNA: TGTGCCACCAGTGGGGACAGGGGACGGGAGACCCAGTACTTC
J gene: TRBJ2-7; V gene: TRBV5-1; D gene: TRBD1; clone size: NA; CDR3 protein: CASSGQGQQYF; CDR3 DNA: TGCGCCAGCAGCGGACAGGGACAGCAGTACTTC
J gene: TRBJ2-7; V gene: TRBV5-1; D gene: TRBD1; clone size: NA; CDR3 protein: CASSLGQGSDEQYF; CDR3 DNA: TGCGCCAGCAGCTTGGGACAGGGCTCAGACGAGCAGTACTTC
J gene: TRBJ2-3; V gene: TRBV19; D gene: NA; clone size: NA; CDR3 protein: CASTLVLGSTDTQYF; CDR3 DNA: TGTGCCAGTACCCTCGTACTAGGGAGCACAGATACGCAGTATTTT
J gene: TRBJ1-3; V gene: TRBV12-5; D gene: NA; clone size: NA; CDR3 protein: CASAAGSGNTIYF; CDR3 DNA: TGTGCTAGTGCAGCAGGCTCTGGAAACACCATATATTTT
J gene: TRBJ1-5; V gene: TRBV21-1; D gene: NA; clone size: NA; CDR3 protein: CASSQPRARSAGHQPQHF; CDR3 DNA: TGTGCCAGCAGCCAACCTAGGGCACGGTCGGCAGGGCACCAGCCCCAGCATTTT
J gene: TRBJ1-4; V gene: TRBV3-1/TRBV3-2; D gene: NA; clone size: NA; CDR3 protein: CASSQGGGTNEKLFF; CDR3 DNA: TGTGCCAGCAGCCAAGGGGGGGGAACTAATGAAAAACTGTTTTTT
J gene: TRBJ1-2; V gene: TRBV6-5; D gene: TRBD1; clone size: NA; CDR3 protein: CASSYGTDTTYGYTF; CDR3 DNA: TGTGCCAGCAGTTACGGGACAGACACTACCTATGGCTACACCTTC
J gene: TRBJ1-6; V gene: TRBV9; D gene: TRBD1; clone size: once; CDR3 protein: CASSQGAPGNSPLHF; CDR3 DNA: TGTGCCAGCAGTCAGGGGGCGCCGGGGAATTCACCCCTCCACTTT
J gene: TRBJ2-1; V gene: TRBV24-1; D gene: NA; clone size: NA; CDR3 protein: CATSDPGTGEGQFF; CDR3 DNA: TGTGCCACCAGTGACCCCGGGACTGGCGAGGGGCAGTTCTTC
J gene: TRBJ2-5; V gene: TRBV3-1/TRBV3-2; D gene: TRBD2; clone size: NA; CDR3 protein: CASRYSGGKETQYF; CDR3 DNA: TGTGCCAGCAGATATAGCGGGGGAAAAGAGACCCAGTACTTC
J gene: TRBJ1-2; V gene: TRBV19; D gene: TRBD1; clone size: NA; CDR3 protein: CASRSGTGGVKGYTF; CDR3 DNA: TGTGCCAGTCGCTCCGGGACAGGGGGAGTGAAGGGCTACACCTTC
J gene: TRBJ2-1; V gene: TRBV5-1; D gene: TRBD1; clone size: NA; CDR3 protein: CASSGGTGRYNEQFF; CDR3 DNA: TGCGCCAGCAGCGGGGGGACAGGTCGATACAATGAGCAGTTCTTC
J gene: TRBJ2-5; V gene: TRBV9; D gene: NA; clone size: NA; CDR3 protein: CASSARGETQYF; CDR3 DNA: TGTGCCAGCAGCGCTCGAGGGGAGACCCAGTACTTC
J gene: TRBJ2-1; V gene: TRBV14; D gene: NA; clone size: NA; CDR3 protein: CASSQRQSETPEPEQFF; CDR3 DNA: TGTGCCAGCAGCCAGAGACAGTCCGAGACTCCAGAACCTGAGCAGTTCTTC
J gene: TRBJ1-3; V gene: TRBV18; D gene: TRBD1; clone size: NA; CDR3 protein: CASSPGTESGNTIYF; CDR3 DNA: TGTGCCAGCTCACCGGGGACAGAGTCTGGAAACACCATATATTTT
J gene: TRBJ1-2; V gene: TRBV19; D gene: TRBD1; clone size: NA; CDR3 protein: CASTMGLTGVYGYTF; CDR3 DNA: TGTGCCAGCACCATGGGGCTGACAGGGGTCTATGGCTACACCTTC
J gene: TRBJ1-4; V gene: TRBV7-9; D gene: NA; clone size: many; CDR3 protein: CASSPSTATNEKLFF; CDR3 DNA: TGTGCCAGCAGCCCAAGTACGGCAACTAATGAAAAACTGTTTTTT
J gene: TRBJ2-3; V gene: TRBV7-3; D gene: TRBD1; clone size: NA; CDR3 protein: CASSLTGGYGDTQYF; CDR3 DNA: TGTGCCAGCAGCTTGACAGGGGGCTATGGGGATACGCAGTATTTT
J gene: TRBJ2-1; V gene: TRBV10-2; D gene: NA; clone size: NA; CDR3 protein: CATRQASSYNEQFF; CDR3 DNA: TGCGCCACCCGACAGGCAAGCTCCTACAATGAGCAGTTCTTC
J gene: TRBJ2-5; V gene: TRBV13; D gene: TRBD2; clone size: NA; CDR3 protein: CASSLGVEAGGPYF; CDR3 DNA: TGTGCCAGCAGCTTAGGGGTAGAAGCGGGGGGGCCGTACTTC
J gene: TRBJ2-1; V gene: TRBV12-3/TRBV12-4; D gene: NA; clone size: NA; CDR3 protein: CASSLINEQFF; CDR3 DNA: TGTGCCAGCAGTTTAATAAATGAGCAGTTCTTC
J gene: TRBJ1-4; V gene: TRBV4-1; D gene: NA; clone size: NA; CDR3 protein: CASSQQAQGEKLFF; CDR3 DNA: TGCGCCAGCAGCCAACAGGCCCAGGGTGAAAAACTGTTTTTT